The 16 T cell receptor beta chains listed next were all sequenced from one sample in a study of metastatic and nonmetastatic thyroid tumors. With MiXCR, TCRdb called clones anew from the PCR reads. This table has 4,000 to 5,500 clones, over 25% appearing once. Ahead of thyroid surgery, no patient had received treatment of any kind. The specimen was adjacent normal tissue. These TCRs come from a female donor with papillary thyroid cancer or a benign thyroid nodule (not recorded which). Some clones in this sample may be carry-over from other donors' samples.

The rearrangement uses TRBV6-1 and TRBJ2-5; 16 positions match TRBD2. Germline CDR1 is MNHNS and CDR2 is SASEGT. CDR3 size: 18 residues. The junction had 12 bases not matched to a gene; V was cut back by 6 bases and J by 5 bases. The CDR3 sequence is CASSPAGLAGGQAETQYF. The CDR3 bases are TGTGCCAGCAGCCCTGCGGGACTAGCGGGGGGGCAGGCGGAGACCCAGTACTTC.

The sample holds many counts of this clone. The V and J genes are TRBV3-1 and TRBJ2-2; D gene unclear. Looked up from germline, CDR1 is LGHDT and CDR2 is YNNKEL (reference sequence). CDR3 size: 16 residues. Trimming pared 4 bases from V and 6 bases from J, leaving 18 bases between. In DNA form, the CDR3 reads TGTGCCAGCAGCCTGGCCTGGCTTTATGTACCCGGGGAGCTGTTTTTT. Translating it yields CASSLAWLYVPGELFF.

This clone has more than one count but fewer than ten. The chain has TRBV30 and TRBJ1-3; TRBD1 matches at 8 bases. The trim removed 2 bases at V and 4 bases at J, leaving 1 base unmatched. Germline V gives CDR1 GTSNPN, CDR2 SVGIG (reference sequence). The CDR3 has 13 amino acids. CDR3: CAWSTGGGNTIYF. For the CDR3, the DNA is TGTGCCTGGAGTACAGGGGGAGGAAACACCATATATTTT. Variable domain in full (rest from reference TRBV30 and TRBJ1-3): SQTIHQWPATLVQPVGSPLSLECTVEGTSNPNLYWYRQAAGRGLQLLFYSVGIGQISSEVPQNLSASRPQDRQFILSSKKLLLSDSGFYLCAWSTGGGNTIYFGEGSWLTVV.

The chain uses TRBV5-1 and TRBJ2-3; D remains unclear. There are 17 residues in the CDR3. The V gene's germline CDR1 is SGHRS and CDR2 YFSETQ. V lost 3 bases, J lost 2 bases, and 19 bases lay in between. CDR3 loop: CASSSSYSITATDTQYF. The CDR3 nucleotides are TGCGCCAGCAGCTCGTCCTACTCCATAACGGCCACAGATACGCAGTATTTT.

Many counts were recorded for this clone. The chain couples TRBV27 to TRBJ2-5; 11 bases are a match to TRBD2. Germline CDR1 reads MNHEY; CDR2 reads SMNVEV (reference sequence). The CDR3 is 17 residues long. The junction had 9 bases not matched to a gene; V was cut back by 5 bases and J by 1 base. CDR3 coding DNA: TGTGCCAGCAGTACCCGACTAGCGGGACCCCTCCAAGAGACCCAGTACTTC. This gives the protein CASSTRLAGPLQETQYF.

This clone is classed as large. As DNA, the CDR3 is TGCGCCAGCAGCGCAGAGGGGGCTGGGGCCAACGTCCTGACTTTC. Translated, it gives CASSAEGAGANVLTF. The chain links TRBV5-1 to TRBJ2-6; possible D gene TRBD1, 6 bases. The germline gives CDR1 SGHRS, CDR2 YFSETQ. This CDR3 is built from 15 residues. With 4 bases removed from V and 2 bases from J, the gap between germline ends came to 10 bases.

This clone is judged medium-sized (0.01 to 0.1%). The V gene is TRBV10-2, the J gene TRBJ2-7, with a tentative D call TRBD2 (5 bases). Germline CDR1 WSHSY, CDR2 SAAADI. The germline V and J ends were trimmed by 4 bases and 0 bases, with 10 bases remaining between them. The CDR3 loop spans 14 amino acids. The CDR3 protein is CASSGYAGSYEQYF. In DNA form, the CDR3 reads TGCGCCAGCAGTGGGTATGCGGGCTCCTACGAGCAGTACTTC.

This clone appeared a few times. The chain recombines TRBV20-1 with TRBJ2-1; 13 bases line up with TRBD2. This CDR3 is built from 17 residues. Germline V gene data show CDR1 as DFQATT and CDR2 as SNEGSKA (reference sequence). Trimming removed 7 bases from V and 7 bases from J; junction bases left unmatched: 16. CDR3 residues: CSVNGLAGVVNENEQFF. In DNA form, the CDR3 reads TGCAGTGTCAACGGACTAGCGGGAGTAGTAAACGAAAATGAGCAGTTCTTC.

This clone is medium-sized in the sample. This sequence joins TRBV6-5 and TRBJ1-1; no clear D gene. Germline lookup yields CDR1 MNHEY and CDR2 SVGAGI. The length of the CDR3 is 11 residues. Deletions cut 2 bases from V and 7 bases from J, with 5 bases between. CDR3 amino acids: CASSYGNEAFF. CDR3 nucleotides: TGTGCCAGCAGTTACGGCAATGAAGCTTTCTTT.

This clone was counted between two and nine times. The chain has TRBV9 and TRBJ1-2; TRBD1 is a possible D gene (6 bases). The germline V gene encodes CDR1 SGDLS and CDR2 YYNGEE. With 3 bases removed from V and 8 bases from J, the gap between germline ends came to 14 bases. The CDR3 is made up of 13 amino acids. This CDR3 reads CASSAQGRVGYTF. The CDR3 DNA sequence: TGTGCCAGCAGCGCCCAGGGGAGGGTCGGCTACACCTTC.

The CDR3 DNA follows: TGTGCCAGCAGAGACGGACTAGCGGGAGGGCCGAGCTCCTACAATGAGCAGTTCTTC. Its translation: CASRDGLAGGPSSYNEQFF. V usage is TRBV6-4 and J usage is TRBJ2-1; the match to TRBD2 covers 15 bases. The CDR3 totals 19 residues. Trimming at V came to 6 bases and at J to 0 bases, leaving 9 bases not matched to a gene. Germline-derived CDR1 and CDR2 are MRHNA and SNTAGT.

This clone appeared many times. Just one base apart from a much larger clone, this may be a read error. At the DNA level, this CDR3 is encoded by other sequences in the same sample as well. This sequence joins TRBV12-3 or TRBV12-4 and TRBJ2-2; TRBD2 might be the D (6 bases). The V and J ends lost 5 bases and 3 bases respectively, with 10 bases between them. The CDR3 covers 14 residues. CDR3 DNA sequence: TGTGCCAGCAGTAGCGGGTATGACACCGGGGAGCTGTTTTTT. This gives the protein CASSSGYDTGELFF.

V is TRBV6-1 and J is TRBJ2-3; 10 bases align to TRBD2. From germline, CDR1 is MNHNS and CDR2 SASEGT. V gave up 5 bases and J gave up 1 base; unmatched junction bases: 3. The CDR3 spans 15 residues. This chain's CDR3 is CASSSGTSGTDTQYF. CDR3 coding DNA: TGTGCCAGCAGTTCCGGGACTAGCGGCACAGATACGCAGTATTTT.

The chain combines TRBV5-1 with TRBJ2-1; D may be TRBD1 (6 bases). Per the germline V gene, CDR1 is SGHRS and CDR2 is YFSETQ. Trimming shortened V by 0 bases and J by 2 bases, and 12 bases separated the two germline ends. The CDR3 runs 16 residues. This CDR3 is CASSLEGQTTYNEQFF. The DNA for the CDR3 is TGCGCCAGCAGCTTGGAGGGACAAACAACCTACAATGAGCAGTTCTTC.

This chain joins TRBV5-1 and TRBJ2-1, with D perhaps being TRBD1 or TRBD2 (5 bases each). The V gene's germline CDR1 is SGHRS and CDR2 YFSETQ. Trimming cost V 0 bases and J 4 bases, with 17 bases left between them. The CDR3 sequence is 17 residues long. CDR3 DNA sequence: TGCGCCAGCAGCTTGGAGGGGAGTTTTAGGGGATACAATGAGCAGTTCTTC. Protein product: CASSLEGSFRGYNEQFF.

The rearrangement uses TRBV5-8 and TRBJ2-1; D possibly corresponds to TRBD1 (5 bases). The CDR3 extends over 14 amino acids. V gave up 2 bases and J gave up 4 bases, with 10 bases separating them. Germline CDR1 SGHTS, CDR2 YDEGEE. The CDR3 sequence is CASSFETAYNEQFF. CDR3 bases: TGTGCCAGCAGCTTTGAGACAGCTTACAATGAGCAGTTCTTC. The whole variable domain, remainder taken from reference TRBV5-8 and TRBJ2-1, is EAGVTQSPTHLIKTRGQQATLRCSPISGHTSVYWYQQALGLGLQFLLWYDEGEERNRGNFPPRFSGRQFPNYSSELNVNALELEDSALYLCASSFETAYNEQFFGPGTRLTVL.